The source of this TCR beta chain is a study of T cell repertoires in cytomegalovirus infection. Across the whole study: It can be stated that public TCR beta signatures indicated CMV infection as well as a matching HLA type.

Whole-study findings and limits: The ex vivo response was dominated by HLA-C-restricted CMV-specific TCR beta clonotypes. Totalled public TCR beta family frequency picked out people who carried CMV plus the relevant HLA.

This clonotype appeared a few times. Its antigen is not known. TCRdb analysed the reads with MiXCR anew, one entry per CDR3 protein. The sample has more than 350,000 distinct CDR3 sequences; roughly a third are singletons. The clonotype originates from a human donor in good health (CMV status not recorded). Some clones in this sample may be carry-over from other donors' samples. The sequencing input was PBMCs.

The DNA for the CDR3 is TGTGCCAGCAGTGATGGAATCCGGCAGCCCCAGCATTTT. Translated: CASSDGIRQPQHF. This sequence joins TRBV6-1 and TRBJ1-5; no clear D. The CDR3 runs to 13 residues. The ends were cut back, 3 bases at V and 7 bases at J, with 10 bases in the middle. The germline V gene encodes CDR1 MNHNS and CDR2 SASEGT.